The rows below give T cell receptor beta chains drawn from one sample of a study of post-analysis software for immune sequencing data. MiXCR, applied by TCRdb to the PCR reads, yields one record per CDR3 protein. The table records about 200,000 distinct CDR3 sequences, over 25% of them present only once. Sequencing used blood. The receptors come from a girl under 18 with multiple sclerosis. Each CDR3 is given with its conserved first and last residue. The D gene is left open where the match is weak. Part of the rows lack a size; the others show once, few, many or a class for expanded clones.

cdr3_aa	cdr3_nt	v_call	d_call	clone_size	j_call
CASNPVLTVNTEAFF	TGTGCCAGCAACCCCGTCCTAACAGTAAACACTGAAGCTTTCTTT	TRBV7-3	.	few	TRBJ1-1
CASSPALGAVATNEKLFF	TGCGCCAGCAGCCCGGCTCTTGGTGCGGTTGCAACTAATGAAAAACTGTTTTTT	TRBV4-1	.	.	TRBJ1-4
CSARPNPSTDTQYF	TGCAGTGCACGACCCAATCCTAGCACAGATACGCAGTATTTT	TRBV20-1	.	many	TRBJ2-3
CASSLVQYNEQFF	TGTGCCAGCAGCTTAGTGCAGTACAATGAGCAGTTCTTC	TRBV7-2	.	.	TRBJ2-1
CASSVGLARHTQYF	TGTGCCAGCAGTGTGGGACTAGCCCGGCACACTCAGTACTTC	TRBV28	TRBD2	few	TRBJ2-7
CAWSRDSNQPQHF	TGTGCCTGGAGCCGGGACAGCAATCAGCCCCAGCATTTT	TRBV30	.	.	TRBJ1-5
CASRPGADNEQFF	TGTGCCAGCCGACCGGGGGCCGATAATGAGCAGTTCTTC	TRBV18	.	.	TRBJ2-1
CASSLEGAPYGYTF	TGTGCCAGCAGCTTGGAAGGGGCACCCTATGGCTACACCTTC	TRBV5-6	.	many	TRBJ1-2
CASSQDGLAGQETQYF	TGCGCCAGCAGCCAAGATGGGCTAGCGGGACAAGAGACCCAGTACTTC	TRBV4-1	TRBD2	.	TRBJ2-5
CASSLSSGEQYF	TGCGCCAGCAGCTTGAGTAGCGGCGAGCAGTACTTC	TRBV5-1	.	few	TRBJ2-7
CSARESNRNTEAFF	TGCAGTGCTAGAGAATCCAACAGGAACACTGAAGCTTTCTTT	TRBV20-1	.	many	TRBJ1-1
CASSHLSYNSPLHF	TGTGCCAGCAGCCACCTAAGTTATAATTCACCCCTCCACTTT	TRBV11-2	.	few	TRBJ1-6
CASSLGGTQETQYF	TGTGCCAGCAGCCTGGGGGGGACCCAAGAGACCCAGTACTTC	TRBV14	TRBD2	many	TRBJ2-5
CASGAVAGASNSPLHF	TGTGCCAGCGGCGCGGTAGCGGGGGCTTCAAATTCACCCCTCCACTTT	TRBV9	.	.	TRBJ1-6
CATSIPGPRHEKLFF	TGTGCCACCAGTATTCCGGGACCGAGGCATGAAAAACTGTTTTTT	TRBV24-1	.	few	TRBJ1-4
CASSVAAVSSYEQYF	TGTGCCAGCAGCGTAGCGGCTGTCAGCTCCTACGAGCAGTACTTC	TRBV9	.	many	TRBJ2-7
CSAQTGEFWDYGYTF	TGCAGCGCCCAGACAGGGGAGTTTTGGGACTATGGCTACACCTTC	TRBV29-1	TRBD1	.	TRBJ1-2